These 24 T cell receptor beta chains originate from one sample sequenced in a study of T cell clusters in autoimmune cytopenias. One tube held mixed TRB-A and TRB-B primer pools for touch-down PCR. TCRdb reprocessed the multiplex PCR reads and keeps a single row for each CDR3 protein, giving no DNA. The sample is made up of under 14,000 distinct CDR3 sequences, and the top ten hold 4% to 5.5% of it. TRB was amplified from about 260 ng of peripheral blood genomic DNA per sample. These records were also assigned to another study, of T cell repertoires in aging, cancer and after chemotherapy.

Material for sequencing was peripheral blood. The receptors were sampled from a human donor in good health.

The chain has TRBV30 and TRBJ2-1. The length of the CDR3 is 11 residues. From germline, CDR1 is GTSNPN and CDR2 SVGIG (reference sequence). The CDR3 here is CAWNSINEQFF.

The V and J genes are TRBV10-3 and TRBJ2-2; the D call of TRBD1 rests on TCRdb alone, since no DNA is present to check it. The length of the CDR3 is 15 residues. Germline CDR1 is ENHRY and CDR2 is SYGVKD. The CDR3 spells CAISEGTGPPGELFF.

The V gene is TRBV30, the J gene TRBJ1-6; TCRdb proposes TRBD1, but this gene call is untestable without DNA. This CDR3 comprises 15 residues. CDR1 is GTSNPN and CDR2 is SVGIG in the germline V gene (reference sequence). The CDR3 spells CACNHGGGSNSPLHF.

Its frequency marks this clonotype as medium-sized (0.01 to 0.1%). The rearrangement joins TRBV6-5 to TRBJ1-2; TCRdb outputs TRBD1, but without DNA this stays unchecked. This CDR3 has 13 residues. Germline CDR1 reads MNHEY; CDR2 reads SVGAGI. The CDR3 is CASWVGRGFGYTF.

By frequency, this clonotype registers medium-sized (0.01 to 0.1%). This CDR3 is CASSLYLGTYGYTF. The J gene is TRBJ1-2, the V gene TRBV5-5. Per the germline V gene, CDR1 is SGHKS and CDR2 is YYEKEE (reference sequence). This CDR3 contains 14 residues.

This clonotype registers medium-sized (0.01 to 0.1%) by frequency. The rearrangement uses TRBV12-5 and TRBJ1-2; lacking DNA, the TRBD1 call made by TCRdb goes unchecked. The germline V gene has CDR1 LGHNT and CDR2 FRNRAP. CDR3 length: 13 residues. The CDR3 protein is CASGLAGTVGYTF.

This clonotype shows up as medium-sized by frequency. This chain connects TRBV20-1 to TRBJ2-5. Germline assignment: CDR1 DFQATT and CDR2 SNEGSKA (reference sequence). The CDR3 runs 12 residues. The CDR3 sequence: CSARRSSETQYF.

The V and J genes are TRBV10-3 and TRBJ1-1; TCRdb's D gene call, TRBD1, goes unchecked for lack of DNA. Germline assignment: CDR1 ENHRY and CDR2 SYGVKD. This CDR3 is 15 amino acids long. The CDR3 protein is CAISEKLTGSTEAFF.

The J gene is TRBJ2-1, the V gene TRBV7-9; the D gene TCRdb calls, TRBD1, cannot be checked with no DNA. Germline values: CDR1 SEHNR, CDR2 FQNEAQ (reference sequence). The length of the CDR3 is 15 residues. CDR3 amino acids: CASSTPTEGANEQFF. Full variable domain (remainder filled in from reference TRBV7-9 and TRBJ2-1): DTGVSQNPRHKITKRGQNVTFRCDPISEHNRLYWYRQTLGQGPEFLTYFQNEAQLEKSRLLSDRFSAERPKGSFSTLEIQRTEQGDSAMYLCASSTPTEGANEQFFGPGTRLTVL.

Judged by frequency, this clonotype is medium-sized. The chain carries TRBV7-2 and TRBJ1-2; the D call of TRBD1 rests on TCRdb alone, since no DNA is present to check it. There are 14 residues in the CDR3. The V gene's germline CDR1 is SGHTA and CDR2 FQGNSA. Here the CDR3 reads CASSPRTGPYGYTF. Together with reference TRBV7-2 and TRBJ1-2, the CDR3 gives the full variable domain: GAGVSQSPSNKVTEKGKDVELRCDPISGHTALYWYRQSLGQGLEFLIYFQGNSAPDKSGLPSDRFSAERTGGSVSTLTIQRTQQEDSAVYLCASSPRTGPYGYTFGSGTRLTVV.

J is TRBJ2-5 and V is TRBV7-6; there is no DNA to check the TCRdb D call of TRBD1. Germline V CDR1 and CDR2: SGHVS, FNYEAQ. The CDR3 loop spans 15 amino acids. The CDR3 loop is CASSLATAREETQYF. The full variable domain, with the rest looked up from reference TRBV7-6 and TRBJ2-5, is GAGVSQSPRYKVTKRGQDVALRCDPISGHVSLYWYRQALGQGPEFLTYFNYEAQQDKSGLPNDRFSAERPEGSISTLTIQRTEQRDSAMYRCASSLATAREETQYFGPGTRLLVL.

The chain links TRBV7-3 to TRBJ2-1; with no DNA, the TCRdb D assignment of TRBD1 cannot be verified. Germline lookup yields CDR1 SGHTA and CDR2 FQGTGA. The CDR3 consists of 17 residues. The CDR3 sequence: CASSLLGGAGPYNEQFF.

The chain links TRBV6-2 or TRBV6-3 to TRBJ2-3; the TCRdb D gene call, TRBD1, has no DNA to confirm it. Germline V lookup: CDR1 MNHEY, CDR2 SVGEGT. The CDR3 runs 15 residues. CDR3 amino acids: CASSYLGQNTDTQYF.

V and J are TRBV28 and TRBJ1-6. The CDR3 runs to 16 residues. Germline V gene sequence: CDR1 MDHEN, CDR2 SYDVKM. The CDR3 sequence is CASRTLEQNYNSPLHF.

V gene TRBV20-1 combines with J gene TRBJ1-1; the D gene TCRdb calls, TRBD1, cannot be checked with no DNA. The CDR3 consists of 14 residues. Germline CDR1 DFQATT, CDR2 SNEGSKA (reference sequence). CDR3 residues: CSASKAGTGIEAFF.

The genes are TRBV28 and TRBJ2-7. The CDR3 extends over 13 amino acids. The V gene's germline CDR1 is MDHEN and CDR2 SYDVKM. The CDR3 loop is CASSFTPTYEQYF.

V usage is TRBV11-1 and J usage is TRBJ2-1; lacking DNA, the TRBD2 call made by TCRdb goes unchecked. The germline V gene encodes CDR1 SGHAT and CDR2 FQDESV (reference sequence). The CDR3 runs 15 residues. The CDR3: CASSLQTSGRVEQFF.

This clonotype is identified as medium-sized from frequency. The CDR3 sequence is CASSLNGDEQYF. J is TRBJ2-7 and V is TRBV5-5. This CDR3 has 12 residues. Germline V gives CDR1 SGHKS, CDR2 YYEKEE (reference sequence).

The rearrangement uses TRBV10-3 and TRBJ2-1; TCRdb names TRBD2, which stays unverified in the absence of DNA. Germline CDR1 and CDR2: ENHRY and SYGVKD. This CDR3 has 13 amino acids. The CDR3 here is CAISGGGNNEQFF.

J is TRBJ1-2 and V is TRBV7-2; TCRdb gives TRBD1 as the D gene, but with no DNA this cannot be confirmed. The length of the CDR3 is 18 residues. The germline CDR1 and CDR2 sequences are SGHTA and FQGNSA. CDR3 sequence reads: CASTRVFGQGGLGNGYTF.

The rearrangement uses TRBV12-3 or TRBV12-4 and TRBJ2-7. CDR3 length: 14 residues. Here the CDR3 reads CASSLPGSSYEQYF.

Frequency places this clonotype as medium-sized. The CDR3 protein is CSAIVWGGGGTEAFF. The chain combines TRBV29-1 with TRBJ1-1. Germline-derived CDR1 and CDR2 are SQVTM and ANQGSEA. The CDR3 is 15 amino acids. Full variable domain (rest looked up from reference TRBV29-1 and TRBJ1-1): SAVISQKPSRDICQRGTSLTIQCQVDSQVTMMFWYRQQPGQSLTLIATANQGSEATYESGFVIDKFPISRPNLTFSTLTVSNMSPEDSSIYLCSAIVWGGGGTEAFFGQGTRLTVV.

This clonotype ranks as medium-sized in terms of frequency. The chain uses TRBV5-6 and TRBJ2-1; TCRdb indicates TRBD1, and absent DNA this call remains unverified. Germline V lookup: CDR1 SGHDT, CDR2 YYEEEE. The CDR3 totals 13 residues. The CDR3 sequence: CASSYNTGDEQFF.

This chain's CDR3 is CAWSVTGGGTEAFF. The V gene is TRBV30, the J gene TRBJ1-1; there is no DNA to check the TCRdb D call of TRBD1. Germline CDR1 and CDR2: GTSNPN and SVGIG (reference sequence). The CDR3 is 14 amino acids.